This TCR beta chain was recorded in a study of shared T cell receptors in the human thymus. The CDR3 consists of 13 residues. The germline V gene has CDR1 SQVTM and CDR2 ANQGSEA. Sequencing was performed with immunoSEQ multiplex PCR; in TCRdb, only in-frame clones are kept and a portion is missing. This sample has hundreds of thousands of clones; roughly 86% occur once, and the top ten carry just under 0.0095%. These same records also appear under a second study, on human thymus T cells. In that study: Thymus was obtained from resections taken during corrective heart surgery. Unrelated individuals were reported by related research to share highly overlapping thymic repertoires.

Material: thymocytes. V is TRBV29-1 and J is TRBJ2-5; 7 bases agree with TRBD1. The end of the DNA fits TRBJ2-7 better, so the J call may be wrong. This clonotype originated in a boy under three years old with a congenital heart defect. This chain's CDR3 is CSVGDSKSHEQYF. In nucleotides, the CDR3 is TGCAGCGTTGGGGACAGTAAATCCCACGAGCAGTACTTC.